This T cell receptor (beta chain) was sequenced for a study of T cell responses to AZD1222 COVID-19 vaccine. Germline values: CDR1 LGHNA, CDR2 YNFKEQ. This CDR3 is built from 15 residues. The germline V and J ends were trimmed by 2 bases and 7 bases, with 12 bases remaining between them. Profiled with immunoSEQ multiplex PCR; TCRdb holds only in-frame clones, not every one. The table lists roughly 80,000 clones, around 90% of them singletons. Study outcomes and limitations: Donor demographics were predominantly white British with a female majority; clonal diversity may be underestimated. Baseline serostatus was positive in only a handful of AZD1222 recipients.

About this clone: Its antigen is unidentified.

Here the sequenced sample was peripheral blood, taken on day 0 of MenACWY control vaccination. This receptor was obtained from an adult in good health. The chain links TRBV4-2 to TRBJ1-6; D remains ambiguous. This chain's CDR3 is CASSQRQDGNSPLHF. CDR3 DNA: TGTGCCAGCAGCCAACGTCAGGATGGGAATTCACCCCTCCACTTT.